Listed here are 32 T cell receptor beta chains from one sample, sequenced in a study of T cell responses to AZD1222 COVID-19 vaccine. Using immunoSEQ multiplex PCR, the repertoire was profiled, and TCRdb retains in-frame clones only, with some absent. The data hold some 250,000 clones, with around 93% observed a single time. This specimen consisted of peripheral blood, obtained 28 days after the second AZD1222 dose. The receptor set was obtained from an adult who received the AZD1222 COVID-19 vaccine.

The chain is built from TRBV14 and TRBJ2-2; D is uncertain. Germline CDR1 and CDR2: SGHDN and FVKESK. Trimming stripped 4 bases from V and 3 bases from J, with 6 bases between. The CDR3 is 13 amino acids. The chain's CDR3 is CASSPTYTGELFF. The CDR3 bases are TGTGCCAGCAGCCCGACCTACACCGGGGAGCTGTTTTTT.

The chain has TRBV2 and TRBJ2-7; D tentatively fits TRBD1 or TRBD2 (5 bases each). The germline V gene has CDR1 SNHLY and CDR2 FYNNEI. The CDR3 runs 15 residues. The V gene lost 3 bases and the J gene lost 0 bases, with 12 bases spanning the gap. The CDR3 loop reads CASSDWDGHSYEQYF. The CDR3 nucleotides read TGTGCCAGCAGTGATTGGGACGGACACTCCTACGAGCAGTACTTC.

The chain joins TRBV25-1 to TRBJ2-3, with unresolved D. The germline CDR1 and CDR2 sequences are MGHDK and SYGVNS. The CDR3 is 12 amino acids. V lost 4 bases to trimming and J lost 6 bases, with 8 bases between them. CDR3 sequence: CASSGLMDTQYF. In nucleotides, the CDR3 is TGTGCCAGCAGTGGCCTCATGGATACGCAGTATTTT.

This rearrangement joins TRBV6-5 to TRBJ1-2; D remains ambiguous. V was shortened by 2 bases and J by 6 bases, with 7 bases between the two germline ends. Germline-derived CDR1 and CDR2 are MNHEY and SVGAGI. The CDR3 runs to 12 residues. The CDR3 region is CASSYTQDGYTF. In nucleotides, the CDR3 is TGTGCCAGCAGTTACACCCAAGATGGCTACACCTTC.

This chain links TRBV4-1 with TRBJ2-5, with 7 bases that match TRBD1. Germline loops: CDR1 MGHRA, CDR2 YSYEKL. V was pared by 3 bases and J by 5 bases, with 6 bases of the junction left unmatched. The CDR3 runs 14 residues. CDR3 amino acids: CASSQGQLEETQYF. Written as DNA, the CDR3 is TGCGCCAGCAGCCAGGGACAGTTGGAGGAGACCCAGTACTTC.

The chain has TRBV28 and TRBJ1-2; 8 bases map to TRBD1. Looked up from germline, CDR1 is MDHEN and CDR2 is SYDVKM. This CDR3 has 15 amino acids. J lost 4 bases, V lost 3 bases, and 7 bases had no gene match. CDR3: CASSFPRQGSYGYTF. CDR3 nucleotide sequence: TGTGCCAGCAGTTTCCCCCGACAGGGGAGCTATGGCTACACCTTC.

The J gene is TRBJ2-7, the V gene TRBV29-1; no reliable D call. The germline V and J ends were trimmed by 2 bases and 1 base, with 9 bases remaining between them. This CDR3 contains 13 residues. Germline V lookup: CDR1 SQVTM, CDR2 ANQGSEA. CDR3 protein: CSVELASSYEQYF. The CDR3 DNA is TGCAGCGTTGAATTAGCTAGTTCCTACGAGCAGTACTTC.

V is TRBV5-6 and J is TRBJ2-7; TRBD1 aligns across 9 bases. J was trimmed by 8 bases and V by 4 bases; bases with no gene match: 7. This CDR3 contains 13 residues. From germline, CDR1 is SGHDT and CDR2 YYEEEE. This chain's CDR3 is CASSPQGARKQYF. CDR3 DNA: TGTGCCAGCAGCCCACAGGGGGCGAGGAAGCAGTACTTC. Full variable domain (remainder filled in from reference TRBV5-6 and TRBJ2-7): DAGVTQSPTHLIKTRGQQVTLRCSPKSGHDTVSWYQQALGQGPQFIFQYYEEEERQRGNFPDRFSGHQFPNYSSELNVNALLLGDSALYLCASSPQGARKQYFGPGTRLTVT.

The chain's CDR3 is CASSPQGDYGYTF. The CDR3 nucleotides are TGTGCCAGCAGCCCCCAGGGGGACTATGGCTACACCTTC. The chain carries TRBV27 and TRBJ1-2, with 7 bases identical to TRBD1. The CDR3 extends over 13 amino acids. Per germline, CDR1 MNHEY and CDR2 SMNVEV (reference sequence). The V segment lost 6 bases and the J segment 3 bases; nucleotides outside the gene matches: 4.

The rearrangement links TRBV15 to TRBJ1-1; D unresolved. The CDR3 runs to 16 residues. The ends were cut back, 0 bases at V and 11 bases at J, with 22 bases in the middle. Germline CDR1 and CDR2: LNHNV and YYDKDF (reference sequence). Written as DNA, the CDR3 is TGTGCCACCAGCAGAGATTACCCGGGAGGAGGGTTATTTGCTTTCTTT. It codes for CATSRDYPGGGLFAFF.

The chain couples TRBV6-6 to TRBJ2-7; 7 nucleotides match TRBD1. Germline loops: CDR1 MNHNY, CDR2 SVGAGI (reference sequence). V lost 6 bases, J lost 5 bases, and 7 bases stayed unmatched. The CDR3 consists of 13 residues. CDR3: CASRPDREHEQYF. CDR3 nucleotide sequence: TGTGCCAGCAGGCCCGACAGGGAGCACGAGCAGTACTTC.

The chain couples TRBV6-5 to TRBJ1-2; 8 positions match TRBD1. V shed 7 bases and J 4 bases; nucleotides not matched to a gene: 5. Germline CDR1 reads MNHEY; CDR2 reads SVGAGI. The CDR3 runs to 13 residues. CDR3 region: CASNQGAGYGYTF. CDR3 nucleotide sequence: TGTGCCAGCAATCAGGGGGCTGGCTATGGCTACACCTTC.

The chain joins TRBV4-1 to TRBJ2-3; D call uncertain. The CDR3 consists of 15 residues. Germline V gene data show CDR1 as MGHRA and CDR2 as YSYEKL. The ends were cut back, 4 bases at V and 1 base at J, with 12 bases in the middle. The CDR3 bases are TGCGCCAGCAGCCGAGGCTCTTCACGCACAGATACGCAGTATTTT. Translation: CASSRGSSRTDTQYF.

The rearrangement uses TRBV28 and TRBJ2-2; 7 bases match TRBD1. V was pared by 3 bases and J by 1 base, with 5 bases of the junction left unmatched. Germline CDR1 and CDR2: MDHEN and SYDVKM. The CDR3 length is 16 residues. The CDR3: CASSFGGQQNTGELFF. CDR3 nucleotide sequence: TGTGCCAGCAGTTTTGGGGGACAGCAGAACACCGGGGAGCTGTTTTTT. The whole variable domain, remainder taken from reference TRBV28 and TRBJ2-2, is DVKVTQSSRYLVKRTGEKVFLECVQDMDHENMFWYRQDPGLGLRLIYFSYDVKMKEKGDIPEGYSVSREKKERFSLILESASTNQTSMYLCASSFGGQQNTGELFFGEGSRLTVL.

This chain links TRBV7-3 with TRBJ2-1, with D hard to call. The germline V and J ends were trimmed by 5 bases and 10 bases, with 15 bases remaining between them. The CDR3 consists of 13 residues. Germline V gives CDR1 SGHTA, CDR2 FQGTGA. The CDR3 bases are TGTGCCAGCAGCCTAGACGGCCCTGGGGAGCAGTTCTTC. This encodes CASSLDGPGEQFF.

The chain recombines TRBV15 with TRBJ2-2; 12 nucleotides match TRBD2. Germline CDR1 reads LNHNV; CDR2 reads YYDKDF (reference sequence). This CDR3 contains 15 residues. V shed 6 bases and J 7 bases; nucleotides not matched to a gene: 6. This chain's CDR3 is CATSRLAGVGGELFF. The DNA of the CDR3 is TGTGCCACCAGTCGACTAGCGGGAGTGGGCGGGGAGCTGTTTTTT.

The DNA for the CDR3 is TGTGCCAGCAGTGATGGGCTAGCGCATGAGCAGTTCTTC. This gives the protein CASSDGLAHEQFF. V and J are TRBV2 and TRBJ2-1; D may be TRBD2 (6 bases). The V end was cut by 3 bases, the J end by 8 bases, with 11 bases between. The CDR3 runs to 13 residues. CDR1 SNHLY and CDR2 FYNNEI come from the germline V gene.

This chain uses TRBV4-1 with TRBJ1-5; 7 nucleotides align to TRBD1. CDR3 size: 18 residues. Germline lookup yields CDR1 MGHRA and CDR2 YSYEKL. V dropped 1 base and J dropped 0; count of bases not matched to a gene: 9. In DNA, the CDR3 is TGCGCCAGCAGCCAAGGAGGAACAGGGGAAAATAGCAATCAGCCCCAGCATTTT. Translating it yields CASSQGGTGENSNQPQHF.

This clone has only a few counts. The rearrangement joins TRBV18 to TRBJ2-7; 9 bases are a match to TRBD1. The CDR3 totals 14 residues. Germline assignment: CDR1 KGHSH and CDR2 LQKENI. The trim removed 2 bases at V and 4 bases at J, leaving 3 bases unmatched. The CDR3 DNA reads TGTGCCAGCTCACCAGGGACAGGGAAGTACGAGCAGTACTTC. This gives the protein CASSPGTGKYEQYF.

The V and J genes are TRBV11-1 and TRBJ2-5; 8 bases agree with TRBD2. CDR3 length equals 16 residues. Germline lookup yields CDR1 SGHAT and CDR2 FQDESV (reference sequence). V shed 5 bases, J shed 5 bases, and the junction held 13 bases outside the gene matches. CDR3 DNA sequence: TGTGCCAGCAGCCCAGGGGCGGGGGGTCGGTCGGAGACCCAGTACTTC. Translated, it gives CASSPGAGGRSETQYF.

The chain links TRBV5-8 to TRBJ2-1; D is perhaps TRBD2 (5 bases). Per the germline V gene, CDR1 is SGHTS and CDR2 is YDEGEE. This CDR3 spans 14 amino acids. The germline V and J ends were trimmed by 4 bases and 5 bases, with 13 bases remaining between them. For the CDR3, the DNA is TGTGCCAGCAGCCCGACTATTTCTCACAATGAGCAGTTCTTC. Encoded protein: CASSPTISHNEQFF. The variable domain in full, completed from reference TRBV5-8 and TRBJ2-1, reads EAGVTQSPTHLIKTRGQQATLRCSPISGHTSVYWYQQALGLGLQFLLWYDEGEERNRGNFPPRFSGRQFPNYSSELNVNALELEDSALYLCASSPTISHNEQFFGPGTRLTVL.

The rearrangement links TRBV5-6 to TRBJ2-1, with 7 bases fitting TRBD1. In germline, CDR1 is SGHDT, CDR2 YYEEEE. The CDR3 runs to 13 residues. Losses at the gene ends were 4 bases for V and 3 bases for J; bases not matched to a gene: 1. DNA of the CDR3: TGTGCCAGCAGCACAGGGGACTACAATGAGCAGTTCTTC. Encoded protein: CASSTGDYNEQFF.

The chain carries TRBV20-1 and TRBJ1-5, with D maybe TRBD1 (5 bases). CDR3 length: 16 amino acids. The germline CDR1 and CDR2 sequences are DFQATT and SNEGSKA (reference sequence). V was clipped by 3 bases and J by 1 base, with 16 bases between them. The CDR3 loop is CSASRSQGGSNQPQHF. In nucleotides, the CDR3 is TGCAGTGCTAGTCGATCCCAGGGTGGAAGCAATCAGCCCCAGCATTTT.

This chain links TRBV3-1 (or the pseudogene TRBV3-2) with TRBJ2-5; 9 bases map to TRBD2. The germline V gene encodes CDR1 LGHDT and CDR2 YNNKEL (reference sequence). The CDR3 length is 14 residues. V lost 6 bases, J lost 2 bases, and 4 bases stayed unmatched. The CDR3 DNA follows: TGTGCCAGCAGATCCCTAGCGGGGCAAGAGACCCAGTACTTC. Residues: CASRSLAGQETQYF.

The V and J genes are TRBV7-8 and TRBJ2-5; D is undetermined. There are 13 residues in the CDR3. V lost 3 bases to trimming and J lost 4 bases, with 9 bases between them. Germline assignment: CDR1 SGHVS and CDR2 FQNEAQ. The CDR3 sequence: CASSFRGSETQYF. CDR3 nucleotides: TGTGCCAGCAGCTTTAGAGGTTCAGAGACCCAGTACTTC.

The CDR3: CASSPHRDSNPGPQYF. CDR3 nucleotide sequence: TGTGCCAGCAGCCCTCACAGGGACTCTAATCCGGGACCCCAGTACTTC. V is TRBV4-2 and J is TRBJ2-5; D tentatively fits TRBD1 or TRBD2 (6 bases each). CDR3 size: 16 residues. CDR1 is LGHNA, CDR2 YNFKEQ, per germline. Trimming left V 4 bases short and J 9 bases short, with 24 bases between.

The chain links TRBV19 to TRBJ1-1, with TRBD1 identical over 9 bases. The trim removed 7 bases at V and 1 base at J, leaving 13 bases unmatched. In germline, CDR1 is LNHDA, CDR2 SQIVND (reference sequence). The CDR3 length is 17 residues. The CDR3 loop reads CASTPGTGFVGNTEAFF. The CDR3, as DNA: TGTGCCAGTACCCCCGGGACAGGGTTTGTCGGGAACACTGAAGCTTTCTTT.

The rearrangement links TRBV28 to TRBJ1-5; tentatively, D is TRBD1 (6 bases). This CDR3 contains 16 residues. The germline V gene encodes CDR1 MDHEN and CDR2 SYDVKM. V was clipped by 5 bases and J by 6 bases, with 20 bases between them. CDR3: CASSPHGRGQVQPQHF. The CDR3 DNA sequence: TGTGCCAGCAGTCCCCACGGCCGGGGGCAGGTTCAGCCCCAGCATTTT.

The chain employs TRBV5-1 and TRBJ1-1, with D perhaps matching TRBD1 (6 bases). Per germline, CDR1 SGHRS and CDR2 YFSETQ. The CDR3 covers 14 residues. Trimming cost V 4 bases and J 4 bases, with 14 bases left between them. The CDR3 is CASSPGTKGTEAFF. CDR3 bases: TGCGCCAGCAGCCCCGGGACAAAAGGCACTGAAGCTTTCTTT.

The J gene is TRBJ2-7, the V gene TRBV10-1; D call uncertain. From germline, CDR1 is WNHNN and CDR2 SYGVQD (reference sequence). V lost 7 bases, J lost 1 base, and 11 bases lay in between. This CDR3 region has 13 residues. The DNA for the CDR3 is TGCGCCAGCACCCAAGGAAGTTCCTACGAGCAGTACTTC. Its translation: CASTQGSSYEQYF.

The chain joins TRBV3-1 (or the pseudogene TRBV3-2) to TRBJ2-7; 8 nucleotides line up with TRBD1. In germline, CDR1 is LGHDT, CDR2 YNNKEL (reference sequence). This CDR3 is built from 15 residues. J gave up 2 bases and V 2 bases, and 5 bases lay outside the gene matches. This CDR3 is CASSQFPTGAYEQYF. For the CDR3, the DNA is TGTGCCAGCAGCCAATTCCCGACAGGGGCCTACGAGCAGTACTTC.

The V and J genes are TRBV4-1 and TRBJ1-2; D is ambiguous. The V and J ends lost 4 bases and 6 bases respectively, with 12 bases between them. The length of the CDR3 is 13 residues. Germline V gene lookup returns CDR1 MGHRA and CDR2 YSYEKL. CDR3 in amino acids: CASSPHGEDGYTF. CDR3 in DNA: TGCGCCAGCAGCCCCCACGGGGAGGATGGCTACACCTTC.